This TCR beta chain appears in the sequencing data of a study of vaccination and CD4 T cells after COVID-19. V was pared by 6 bases and J by 5 bases, with 8 bases between. This CDR3 has 11 residues. CDR1 MDHEN and CDR2 SYDVKM come from the germline V gene. This clonotype was seen a few times. Antigen specificity is unknown. The treatment was: approximately nine-day PBMC culture with coronavirus spike peptide pools or control peptides (ViraFEST assay). Cultured CD4+ T-cell DNA underwent Oncomine TCR Beta short-read sequencing. TCRdb re-called the PCR reads with MiXCR, one entry per CDR3 protein. The profile shows roughly 15,000 distinct CDR3 sequences, 30% to 50% of them singletons.

The chain uses TRBV28 and TRBJ2-7; no clear D. The sample consisted of CD4+ T cells from blood, cultured in vitro. The source of this sequence is a human donor who had recovered from COVID-19. The CDR3, as DNA: TGTGCCAGCAGGGAAAGTGACGAGCAGTACTTC. This translates into CASRESDEQYF.